The rows below give T cell receptor beta chains drawn from one sample of a study of cytomegalovirus exposure and HLA in healthy donors. Clones were read by immunoSEQ multiplex PCR, and TCRdb kept only the in-frame ones, dropping some. The table shows approximately 110,000 clones, with 13% to 15% occurring only once. Sequenced input: PBMCs. These receptors all come from a female donor in good health and CMV-seronegative. The CDR3 runs from the conserved cysteine through the conserved F or W. Each record gives: clone size, J gene, V gene, D gene, CDR3 DNA, CDR3 protein. D genes are given only for firm matches. The size entry is marked missing in some rows and otherwise reads once, few, many or a size class.

clone size: few
J gene: TRBJ2-7
V gene: TRBV7-9
D gene: TRBD1
CDR3 DNA: TGTGCCAGCAGCCCTTCCGGGACAGCGATCTACGAGCAGTACTTC
CDR3 protein: CASSPSGTAIYEQYF

clone size: .
J gene: TRBJ1-1
V gene: TRBV7-2
D gene: .
CDR3 DNA: TGTGCCAGCAGCTCGCACCGGTACACTGAAGCTTTCTTT
CDR3 protein: CASSSHRYTEAFF

clone size: few
J gene: TRBJ2-1
V gene: TRBV28
D gene: TRBD1
CDR3 DNA: TGTGCCAGCAGTGGGACCGGGACAGGGCTCTACAATGAGCAGTTCTTC
CDR3 protein: CASSGTGTGLYNEQFF

clone size: few
J gene: TRBJ1-2
V gene: TRBV29-1
D gene: .
CDR3 DNA: TGCAGCGTTGTGGCCCCGGTGGGGGCAAGCTATGGCTACACCTTC
CDR3 protein: CSVVAPVGASYGYTF

clone size: few
J gene: TRBJ2-2
V gene: TRBV27
D gene: .
CDR3 DNA: TGTGCCAGCAGTTTATCGAAAAGGACAGCGAACACCGGGGAGCTGTTTTTT
CDR3 protein: CASSLSKRTANTGELFF

clone size: few
J gene: TRBJ2-7
V gene: TRBV19
D gene: .
CDR3 DNA: TGTGCCAGTAGTATACCAGCTTCGGGGGAGCAGTACTTC
CDR3 protein: CASSIPASGEQYF

clone size: .
J gene: TRBJ2-1
V gene: TRBV29-1
D gene: .
CDR3 DNA: TGCAGCGTTGAGGGGGGGCTGTACAATGAGCAGTTCTTC
CDR3 protein: CSVEGGLYNEQFF

clone size: .
J gene: TRBJ2-7
V gene: TRBV6-6
D gene: .
CDR3 DNA: TGTGCCAGCAGTCAGGCTAGCCGCCGGGCCTACGAGCAGTACTTC
CDR3 protein: CASSQASRRAYEQYF

clone size: once
J gene: TRBJ2-5
V gene: TRBV6-1
D gene: TRBD2
CDR3 DNA: TGTGCCAGCAGTGAATCGCGGGGGGGCCGGACCCAGTACTTC
CDR3 protein: CASSESRGGRTQYF

clone size: few
J gene: TRBJ2-2
V gene: TRBV5-4
D gene: TRBD2
CDR3 DNA: TGTGCCAGCAGCCCGGGGGGGGTGAACACCGGGGAGCTGTTTTTT
CDR3 protein: CASSPGGVNTGELFF

clone size: few
J gene: TRBJ2-7
V gene: TRBV30
D gene: TRBD2
CDR3 DNA: TGTGCCTGGAGTGTTGCTAGCGGGGCCTACGAGCAGTACTTC
CDR3 protein: CAWSVASGAYEQYF

clone size: .
J gene: TRBJ2-5
V gene: TRBV7-2
D gene: .
CDR3 DNA: TGTGCCAGCAGCCAACAGGGTTTATACCAAGAGACCCAGTACTTC
CDR3 protein: CASSQQGLYQETQYF

clone size: .
J gene: TRBJ2-1
V gene: TRBV6-4
D gene: .
CDR3 DNA: TGTGCCAGCAGTCCTCGTGGGTTCGAACAGCGGTCATCCTACAATGAGCAGTTCTTC
CDR3 protein: CASSPRGFEQRSSYNEQFF

clone size: few
J gene: TRBJ2-2
V gene: TRBV6-1
D gene: .
CDR3 DNA: TGTGCCAGCAGCTACCAGGCGAACACCGGGGAGCTGTTTTTT
CDR3 protein: CASSYQANTGELFF

clone size: .
J gene: TRBJ2-1
V gene: TRBV30
D gene: TRBD2
CDR3 DNA: TGTGCCTGGGCCTGGGGGGGGAATGAGCAGTTCTTC
CDR3 protein: CAWAWGGNEQFF

clone size: few
J gene: TRBJ2-3
V gene: TRBV5-1
D gene: .
CDR3 DNA: TGCGCCAGCAGCTTGGGACTAGTTGTAGATACGCAGTATTTT
CDR3 protein: CASSLGLVVDTQYF

clone size: few
J gene: TRBJ2-7
V gene: TRBV29-1
D gene: TRBD2
CDR3 DNA: TGCAGCGTTGAGGGGGGAACTAGCGGTCGGGAGCAGTACTTC
CDR3 protein: CSVEGGTSGREQYF

clone size: .
J gene: TRBJ1-2
V gene: TRBV19
D gene: .
CDR3 DNA: TGTGCCAGTAGTCCCCAGTTCGAATCAAACTATGGCTACACCTTC
CDR3 protein: CASSPQFESNYGYTF

clone size: few
J gene: TRBJ2-1
V gene: TRBV7-9
D gene: .
CDR3 DNA: TGTGCCAGCAGCCCCCCCTCTAGCGATAGGTCCTACAATGAGCAGTTCTTC
CDR3 protein: CASSPPSSDRSYNEQFF

clone size: .
J gene: TRBJ1-1
V gene: TRBV10-1
D gene: .
CDR3 DNA: TGCGCCAGCAGTGAAGGGAGGACGGACACTGAAGCTTTCTTT
CDR3 protein: CASSEGRTDTEAFF

clone size: few
J gene: TRBJ2-2
V gene: TRBV7-8
D gene: .
CDR3 DNA: TGTGCCAGCAGCGCCAGGACCGGGACTGGGGAGCTGTTTTTT
CDR3 protein: CASSARTGTGELFF

clone size: .
J gene: TRBJ1-1
V gene: TRBV6-5
D gene: .
CDR3 DNA: TGTGCCAGCAGTCAACAAGTGAACACTGAAGCTTTCTTT
CDR3 protein: CASSQQVNTEAFF

clone size: few
J gene: TRBJ2-7
V gene: TRBV30
D gene: TRBD1
CDR3 DNA: TGTGCCTGGACAGGGGGCGCGTCCTACGAGCAGTACTTC
CDR3 protein: CAWTGGASYEQYF

clone size: few
J gene: TRBJ2-3
V gene: TRBV5-1
D gene: .
CDR3 DNA: TGCGCCAGCAGCTTGGGTATTCCTAGCACAGATACGCAGTATTTT
CDR3 protein: CASSLGIPSTDTQYF

clone size: .
J gene: TRBJ1-2
V gene: TRBV29-1
D gene: .
CDR3 DNA: TGCAGCGTTGAAGAGCCTGGGCGAGGCTACACCTTC
CDR3 protein: CSVEEPGRGYTF

clone size: few
J gene: TRBJ2-3
V gene: TRBV5-4
D gene: TRBD2
CDR3 DNA: TGTGCCAGCAGCCTCTTAGCGGGGCAGGCTGAGGATACGCAGTATTTT
CDR3 protein: CASSLLAGQAEDTQYF

clone size: .
J gene: TRBJ2-5
V gene: TRBV27
D gene: .
CDR3 DNA: TGTGCCAGCAGTTGGACAGCGTTAGCTCAAGAGACCCAGTACTTC
CDR3 protein: CASSWTALAQETQYF

clone size: .
J gene: TRBJ2-1
V gene: TRBV6-7
D gene: TRBD1
CDR3 DNA: TGTGCCAGCAGCCCAACTGGGACAGCATTCTACAATGAGCAGTTCTTC
CDR3 protein: CASSPTGTAFYNEQFF

clone size: .
J gene: TRBJ1-1
V gene: TRBV19
D gene: TRBD1
CDR3 DNA: TGTGCCAGTAGAGTAGGGGGCGAGAACACTGAAGCTTTCTTT
CDR3 protein: CASRVGGENTEAFF

clone size: .
J gene: TRBJ1-2
V gene: TRBV29-1
D gene: .
CDR3 DNA: TGCAGCGTTGAAAGGGTAGCCACACCCCGGGACACCACCAACTATGGCTACACCTTC
CDR3 protein: CSVERVATPRDTTNYGYTF

clone size: .
J gene: TRBJ1-3
V gene: TRBV7-9
D gene: TRBD1
CDR3 DNA: TGTGCCAGCAGCTCGGGTCCCGGGACAGGTTCTGGAAACACCATATATTTT
CDR3 protein: CASSSGPGTGSGNTIYF

clone size: .
J gene: TRBJ1-2
V gene: TRBV5-1
D gene: .
CDR3 DNA: TGCGCCAGCAGCAGGCGGGTTTTTGGCTATGGCTACACCTTC
CDR3 protein: CASSRRVFGYGYTF

clone size: .
J gene: TRBJ2-2
V gene: TRBV9
D gene: .
CDR3 DNA: TGTGCCAGCAGCGCAGATGCAGTGATCGCGAACACCGGGGAGCTGTTTTTT
CDR3 protein: CASSADAVIANTGELFF

clone size: .
J gene: TRBJ1-5
V gene: TRBV7-8
D gene: .
CDR3 DNA: TGTGCCAGCAGCTTAGGGGCAGGGAATCAGCCCCAGCATTTT
CDR3 protein: CASSLGAGNQPQHF

clone size: few
J gene: TRBJ2-5
V gene: TRBV7-8
D gene: TRBD2
CDR3 DNA: TGTGCCAGCTCTCGAGCGGGGTTGGAGACCCAGTACTTC
CDR3 protein: CASSRAGLETQYF

clone size: .
J gene: TRBJ2-5
V gene: TRBV11-2
D gene: TRBD2
CDR3 DNA: TGTGCCAGCAGCTCCTCGGGACTAGCGGGGGAGACCCAGTACTTC
CDR3 protein: CASSSSGLAGETQYF

clone size: .
J gene: TRBJ1-2
V gene: TRBV30
D gene: .
CDR3 DNA: TGTGCCTGGAGGGGGCCCGGCTATGGCTACACCTTC
CDR3 protein: CAWRGPGYGYTF

clone size: few
J gene: TRBJ2-4
V gene: TRBV28
D gene: .
CDR3 DNA: TGTGCCAGCAGTTTAGTCGGCAACCTTTGGGGGGTAAAACACATTCAGTACTTC
CDR3 protein: CASSLVGNLWGVKHIQYF

clone size: few
J gene: TRBJ2-7
V gene: TRBV7-2
D gene: .
CDR3 DNA: TGTGCCAGCAGCTTAGACGGGACTCAGATCTACGAGCAGTACTTC
CDR3 protein: CASSLDGTQIYEQYF

clone size: .
J gene: TRBJ2-7
V gene: TRBV10-3
D gene: .
CDR3 DNA: TGTGCCATCAGTGAGTCGGGCCTTTACGAGCAGTACTTC
CDR3 protein: CAISESGLYEQYF

clone size: .
J gene: TRBJ2-1
V gene: TRBV7-9
D gene: .
CDR3 DNA: TGTGCCAGCAGCTCACTCATGGTCGATGAGCAGTTCTTC
CDR3 protein: CASSSLMVDEQFF

clone size: .
J gene: TRBJ1-2
V gene: TRBV11-3
D gene: .
CDR3 DNA: TGTGCCCCGCAGGGTTGTTGGGGCTACACCTTC
CDR3 protein: CAPQGCWGYTF

clone size: .
J gene: TRBJ2-5
V gene: TRBV7-6
D gene: .
CDR3 DNA: TGTGCCAGCAGCTTAGCAGGGGGTTCAGAGACCCAGTACTTC
CDR3 protein: CASSLAGGSETQYF

clone size: few
J gene: TRBJ2-3
V gene: TRBV7-3
D gene: .
CDR3 DNA: TGTGCCAGTAGCGGCAGTAGCACAGATACGCAGTATTTT
CDR3 protein: CASSGSSTDTQYF

clone size: few
J gene: TRBJ2-3
V gene: TRBV7-9
D gene: .
CDR3 DNA: TGTGCCAGCAGCTCACAGGGCTCCCTTGGGGCCACAGATACGCAGTATTTT
CDR3 protein: CASSSQGSLGATDTQYF

clone size: .
J gene: TRBJ2-3
V gene: TRBV27
D gene: .
CDR3 DNA: TGTGCCAGCAGTAACGAGTCCCTACCCACAGATACGCAGTATTTT
CDR3 protein: CASSNESLPTDTQYF

clone size: .
J gene: TRBJ2-7
V gene: TRBV19
D gene: TRBD1
CDR3 DNA: TGTGCCAGTGCCGTTGGGACAGGGGCCTACGAGCAGTACTTC
CDR3 protein: CASAVGTGAYEQYF

clone size: .
J gene: TRBJ1-6
V gene: TRBV9
D gene: .
CDR3 DNA: TGTGCCAGCAGCGTAGAACTAGGGACACCCCTCCACTTT
CDR3 protein: CASSVELGTPLHF

clone size: .
J gene: TRBJ1-6
V gene: TRBV7-9
D gene: TRBD1
CDR3 DNA: TGTGCCAGCAGCCCACCATTGGACAGGGTGGGTTCACCCCTCCACTTT
CDR3 protein: CASSPPLDRVGSPLHF

clone size: few
J gene: TRBJ2-2
V gene: TRBV5-1
D gene: .
CDR3 DNA: TGCGCCAGCGCCCCCTTTGCGGCACGGTTGGTGAACACCGGGGAGCTGTTTTTT
CDR3 protein: CASAPFAARLVNTGELFF

clone size: .
J gene: TRBJ2-7
V gene: TRBV5-6
D gene: .
CDR3 DNA: TGTGCCAGCAGCTTTCCGGGACTCCCATCCTACGAGCAGTACTTC
CDR3 protein: CASSFPGLPSYEQYF

clone size: few
J gene: TRBJ2-3
V gene: TRBV28
D gene: .
CDR3 DNA: TGTGCCAGCAAGACTTATAACACAGATACGCAGTATTTT
CDR3 protein: CASKTYNTDTQYF

clone size: .
J gene: TRBJ2-1
V gene: TRBV2
D gene: TRBD2
CDR3 DNA: TGTGCCAGCAGGGAAGCGGGGGGGATCGATGAGCAGTTCTTC
CDR3 protein: CASREAGGIDEQFF